What follows are 17 T cell receptor beta chains derived from one specimen sequenced in a study of neurological immune-mediated disorders (dated 2019 in TCRdb). Library prep was done by 5' RACE. Instrument used: Illumina HiSeq 2500. TCRdb ran its own pipeline on the public reads, namely fastp trimming at Q25 and MiXCR clone calling, and kept in-frame beta chains. Each record represents a unique CDR3 protein, reported with the most common genes and DNA among its rows. This sample holds 66,000 or so distinct CDR3 sequences; nearly 3.5% were observed only once. In total, the top ten clones hold about 4% of the sample. Sequencing was performed on PBMCs. These receptors all stem from a man aged 40-49 years with multiple sclerosis.

This clonotype was counted many times. This chain uses TRBV10-3 with TRBJ2-5; TRBD1 might be the D (7 bases). CDR3 length: 13 amino acids. The V and J ends lost 8 bases and 5 bases respectively, with 15 bases between them. CDR1 is ENHRY and CDR2 is SYGVKD in the germline V gene. CDR3 protein: CAIRLGGTETQYF. DNA of the CDR3: TGTGCCATCCGACTAGGGGGCACGGAGACCCAGTACTTC.

This chain links TRBV27 with TRBJ1-2, with D unresolved. The CDR3 extends over 16 amino acids. Per the germline V gene, CDR1 is MNHEY and CDR2 is SMNVEV (reference sequence). The V and J ends lost 6 bases and 3 bases respectively, with 20 bases between them. The CDR3 loop reads CASSMDPPQSDYGYTF. CDR3 DNA: TGTGCCAGCAGCATGGACCCCCCGCAGTCCGACTATGGCTACACCTTC.

This clonotype was observed at least ten times. V and J are TRBV10-1 and TRBJ1-6; D gene unclear. The V and J ends lost 6 bases and 10 bases respectively, with 13 bases between them. The CDR3 length is 13 residues. Germline V gene sequence: CDR1 WNHNN, CDR2 SYGVQD (reference sequence). DNA for the CDR3: TGCGCCAGCAGCGGGGTCCTGGGGTCACCCCTCCACTTT. It yields the protein CASSGVLGSPLHF.

This clonotype was recorded at least ten times. This chain links TRBV6-5 with TRBJ1-1; 9 nucleotides line up with TRBD1. Germline CDR1 reads MNHEY; CDR2 reads SVGAGI. The CDR3 is 11 residues long. Losses at the gene ends were 6 bases for V and 8 bases for J; bases not matched to a gene: 1. The CDR3 nucleotides read TGTGCCAGCAGAGGACAGGGGGAAGCTTTCTTT. This gives the protein CASRGQGEAFF.

Ten or more counts support this clonotype. This chain uses TRBV5-1 with TRBJ2-5; maybe TRBD1 (6 bases). Germline loops: CDR1 SGHRS, CDR2 YFSETQ. CDR3 length: 17 residues. Trimming removed 5 bases from V and 0 bases from J, with 20 bases in between. The CDR3 nucleotides read TGCGCCAGCAGTCGCAAGCCAAGACAGGAGTACCAAGAGACCCAGTACTTC. Translating gives CASSRKPRQEYQETQYF.

The sample holds a few counts of this clonotype. This chain links TRBV7-9 with TRBJ1-1, with 8 bases lining up with TRBD1. Losses at the gene ends were 5 bases for V and 7 bases for J; bases not matched to a gene: 6. Germline lookup yields CDR1 SEHNR and CDR2 FQNEAQ (reference sequence). The CDR3 loop spans 13 amino acids. CDR3 protein: CASSMTGVGEAFF. In DNA form, the CDR3 reads TGTGCCAGCAGCATGACAGGGGTCGGTGAAGCTTTCTTT.

This clonotype appeared many times. The V gene is TRBV27, the J gene TRBJ2-4, with D perhaps assigned TRBD1 or TRBD2 (6 bases each). Germline loops: CDR1 MNHEY, CDR2 SMNVEV (reference sequence). V lost 3 bases, J lost 0 bases, and 12 bases lay in between. CDR3 length equals 16 residues. Here the CDR3 DNA reads TGTGCCAGCAGTTTTTCGGGGGCTATAGCCAAAAACATTCAGTACTTC. Residues: CASSFSGAIAKNIQYF.

This clonotype occurred many times. V is TRBV9 and J is TRBJ2-1; TRBD2 might be the D (6 bases). The germline CDR1 and CDR2 sequences are SGDLS and YYNGEE. The CDR3 totals 16 residues. The germline V and J ends were trimmed by 3 bases and 1 base, with 14 bases remaining between them. The CDR3 region has the DNA TGTGCCAGCAGCGGAGGGTTGGGGGGATCCTACAATGAGCAGTTCTTC. Amino acid sequence: CASSGGLGGSYNEQFF.

This clonotype has at least ten counts. The chain couples TRBV5-1 to TRBJ2-7, with 15 bases lining up with TRBD2. Germline V gene lookup returns CDR1 SGHRS and CDR2 YFSETQ. This CDR3 has 18 residues. V lost 1 base to trimming and J lost 4 bases; unmatched junction nucleotides: 9. CDR3 nucleotides: TGCGCCAGCAGCTTGTTTACGGCCGGACTAGCGGGAGGGTACGAGCAGTACTTC. The encoded protein is CASSLFTAGLAGGYEQYF.

This clonotype was picked up many times. At one of its ends the junction is not consistent with the germline gene, which may arise from a read error. The chain employs TRBV5-1 and TRBJ1-1; D is unresolved. CDR1 SGHRS and CDR2 YFSETQ come from the germline V gene. The length of the CDR3 is 12 residues. CDR3 nucleotides: TGCGACAGCAGCAAAGGGAAGGCTGAAGCTTTCTTT. Its translation is CDSSKGKAEAFF.

This clonotype came up many times. In DNA form, the CDR3 reads TGTGCCAGCAGTTTCTTGGGCAGGGAAAGCTACGAGCAGTACTTC. Protein sequence: CASSFLGRESYEQYF. The chain combines TRBV12-3 or TRBV12-4 with TRBJ2-7; D perhaps matches TRBD1 (5 bases). CDR3 length: 15 amino acids. The ends were cut back, 3 bases at V and 3 bases at J, with 15 bases in the middle.

Many counts were recorded for this clonotype. The genes are TRBV20-1 and TRBJ2-2; D unresolved. The CDR3 is 13 residues long. The V gene lost 3 bases and the J gene lost 1 base, with 6 bases spanning the gap. Germline V gene lookup returns CDR1 DFQATT and CDR2 SNEGSKA (reference sequence). CDR3 coding DNA: TGCAGTGCTAGGATCAAGAACACCGGGGAGCTGTTTTTT. Translating it yields CSARIKNTGELFF.

This clonotype was seen a few times. A much larger clone is a single base away; this may be a read error. The gene calls are TRBV5-1 and TRBJ2-7; no clear D. Per germline, CDR1 SGHRS and CDR2 YFSETQ. The germline V and J ends were trimmed by 1 base and 3 bases, with 8 bases remaining between them. The CDR3 loop spans 13 amino acids. CDR3 region: CASSLKSYYEQYF. Here the CDR3 DNA reads TGCGCCAGCAGCTTGAAGTCATACTACGAGCAGTACTTC.

This clonotype was counted at least ten times. This chain links TRBV12-3 or TRBV12-4 with TRBJ1-2; possible D gene TRBD1, 6 bases. The length of the CDR3 is 15 residues. The V end was cut by 5 bases, the J end by 3 bases, with 16 bases between. The CDR3 is CASSGGMDSYYGYTF. In DNA form, the CDR3 reads TGTGCCAGCAGTGGGGGGATGGACAGCTACTATGGCTACACCTTC.

V usage is TRBV10-1 and J usage is TRBJ2-1; 7 bases match TRBD1. The V segment lost 3 bases and the J segment 9 bases; nucleotides outside the gene matches: 17. Germline-derived CDR1 and CDR2 are WNHNN and SYGVQD (reference sequence). This CDR3 has 17 residues. DNA for the CDR3: TGCGCCAGCAGTGAAAATTCCTGGGACAGTGGCTCCAGTGAGCAGTTCTTC. Amino acid sequence: CASSENSWDSGSSEQFF.

This clonotype has at least ten counts. The V gene is TRBV3-1, the J gene TRBJ2-2; 9 nucleotides match TRBD2. V was pared by 2 bases and J by 7 bases, with 5 bases of the junction left unmatched. CDR1 LGHDT and CDR2 YNNKEL come from the germline V gene (reference sequence). CDR3 length equals 15 residues. The CDR3 region is CASSQLAGFRGELFF. DNA for the CDR3: TGTGCCAGCAGCCAACTAGCGGGATTCCGCGGGGAGCTGTTTTTT. Supplemented by reference TRBV3-1 and TRBJ2-2, the full variable domain reads DTAVSQTPKYLVTQMGNDKSIKCEQNLGHDTMYWYKQDSKKFLKIMFSYNNKELIINETVPNRFSPKSPDKAHLNLHINSLELGDSAVYFCASSQLAGFRGELFFGEGSRLTVL.

This clonotype was counted only a few times. CDR3 region: CASSWDSEAFF. The CDR3 DNA reads as TGTGCCAGCAGCTGGGACAGCGAAGCTTTCTTT. The rearrangement joins TRBV6-1 to TRBJ1-1, with 7 bases aligning to TRBD1. The CDR3 is 11 residues long. V lost 6 bases and J lost 8; bases outside the gene matches: 3. Germline V gene sequence: CDR1 MNHNS, CDR2 SASEGT.